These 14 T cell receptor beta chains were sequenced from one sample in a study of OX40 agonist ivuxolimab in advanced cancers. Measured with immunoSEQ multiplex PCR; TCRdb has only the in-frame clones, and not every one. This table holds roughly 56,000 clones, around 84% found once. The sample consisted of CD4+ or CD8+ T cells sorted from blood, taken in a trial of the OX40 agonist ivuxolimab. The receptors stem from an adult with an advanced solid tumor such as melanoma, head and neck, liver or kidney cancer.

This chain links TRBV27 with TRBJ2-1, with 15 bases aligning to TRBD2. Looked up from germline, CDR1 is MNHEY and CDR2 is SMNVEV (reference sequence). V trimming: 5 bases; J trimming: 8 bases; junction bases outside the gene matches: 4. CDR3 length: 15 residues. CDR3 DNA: TGTGCCAGCAGTCTTGGACTAGCGGGGGGGCATGAGCAGTTCTTC. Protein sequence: CASSLGLAGGHEQFF.

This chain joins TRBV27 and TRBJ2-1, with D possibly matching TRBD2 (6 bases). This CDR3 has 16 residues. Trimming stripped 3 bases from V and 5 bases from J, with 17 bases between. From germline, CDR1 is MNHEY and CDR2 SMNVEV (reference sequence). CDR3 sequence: CASSFAVGRNDNEQFF. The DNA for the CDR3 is TGTGCCAGCAGTTTTGCTGTCGGGAGAAACGACAATGAGCAGTTCTTC.

CDR3 DNA: TGTGCCAGCTCACCGAGCACGGGCAACTATGGCTACACCTTC. It specifies CASSPSTGNYGYTF. The chain combines TRBV18 with TRBJ1-2; D remains unclear. CDR3 length equals 14 residues. V was clipped by 3 bases and J by 2 bases, with 10 bases between them. From germline, CDR1 is KGHSH and CDR2 LQKENI. Together with reference TRBV18 and TRBJ1-2, the CDR3 gives the full variable domain: NAGVMQNPRHLVRRRGQEARLRCSPMKGHSHVYWYRQLPEEGLKFMVYLQKENIIDESGMPKERFSAEFPKEGPSILRIQQVVRGDSAAYFCASSPSTGNYGYTFGSGTRLTVV.

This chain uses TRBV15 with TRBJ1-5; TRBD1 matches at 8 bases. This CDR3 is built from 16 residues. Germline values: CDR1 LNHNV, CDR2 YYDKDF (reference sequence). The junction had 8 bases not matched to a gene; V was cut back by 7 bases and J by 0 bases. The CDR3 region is CATKAGGRYSNQPQHF. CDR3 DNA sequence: TGTGCCACCAAGGCAGGGGGCAGATATAGCAATCAGCCCCAGCATTTT. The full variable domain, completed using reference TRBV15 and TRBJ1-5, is DAMVIQNPRYQVTQFGKPVTLSCSQTLNHNVMYWYQQKSSQAPKLLFHYYDKDFNNEADTPDNFQSRRPNTSFCFLDIRSPGLGDTAMYLCATKAGGRYSNQPQHFGDGTRLSIL.

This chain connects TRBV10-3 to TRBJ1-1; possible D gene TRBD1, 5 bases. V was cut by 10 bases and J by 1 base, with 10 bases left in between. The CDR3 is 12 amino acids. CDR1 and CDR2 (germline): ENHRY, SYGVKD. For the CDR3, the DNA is TGTGCCAGCGGGGGGGGGAACACTGAAGCTTTCTTT. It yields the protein CASGGGNTEAFF.

CDR3 amino acids: CASRETTGPDTQYF. The CDR3 region has the DNA TGTGCCAGCAGAGAAACGACAGGGCCAGATACGCAGTATTTT. The V call is TRBV11-1, the J call TRBJ2-3; 7 bases fit TRBD1. With V trimmed by 6 bases and J by 4 bases, 7 bases remained unmatched. The CDR3 runs to 14 residues. Per germline, CDR1 SGHAT and CDR2 FQDESV (reference sequence).

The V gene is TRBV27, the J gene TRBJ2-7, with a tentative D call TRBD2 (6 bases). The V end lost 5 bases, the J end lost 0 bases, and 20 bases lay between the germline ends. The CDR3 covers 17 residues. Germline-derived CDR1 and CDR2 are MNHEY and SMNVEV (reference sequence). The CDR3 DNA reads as TGTGCCAGCAGTCGGAGACTAGGAGATTCCAGCTCCTACGAGCAGTACTTC. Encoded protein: CASSRRLGDSSSYEQYF.

The CDR3 coding sequence is TGTGCCAGCAGTACAGGGGGTCGCTCCTATAATTCACCCCTCCACTTT. This sequence encodes CASSTGGRSYNSPLHF. The gene calls are TRBV27 and TRBJ1-6; 8 bases line up with TRBD1. There are 16 residues in the CDR3. V trimming: 5 bases; J trimming: 0 bases; junction bases outside the gene matches: 3. Germline V CDR1 and CDR2: MNHEY, SMNVEV (reference sequence).

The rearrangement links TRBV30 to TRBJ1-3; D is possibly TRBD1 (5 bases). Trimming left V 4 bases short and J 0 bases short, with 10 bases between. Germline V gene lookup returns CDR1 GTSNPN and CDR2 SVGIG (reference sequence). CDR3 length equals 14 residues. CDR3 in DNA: TGTGCCTGGACTGGCGGGACCTCTGGAAACACCATATATTTT. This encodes CAWTGGTSGNTIYF.

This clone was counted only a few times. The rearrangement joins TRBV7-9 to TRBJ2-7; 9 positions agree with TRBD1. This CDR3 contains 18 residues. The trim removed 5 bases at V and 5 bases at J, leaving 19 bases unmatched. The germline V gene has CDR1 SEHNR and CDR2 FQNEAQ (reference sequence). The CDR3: CASSPRIRDRDPSNEQYF. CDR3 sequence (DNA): TGTGCCAGCAGCCCCCGAATCCGGGACAGGGATCCTTCGAACGAGCAGTACTTC.

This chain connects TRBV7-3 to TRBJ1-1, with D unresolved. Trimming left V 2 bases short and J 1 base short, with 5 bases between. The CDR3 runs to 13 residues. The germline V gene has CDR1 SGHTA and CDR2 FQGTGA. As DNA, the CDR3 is TGTGCCAGCAGCTTAGGCCAGAACACTGAAGCTTTCTTT. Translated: CASSLGQNTEAFF.

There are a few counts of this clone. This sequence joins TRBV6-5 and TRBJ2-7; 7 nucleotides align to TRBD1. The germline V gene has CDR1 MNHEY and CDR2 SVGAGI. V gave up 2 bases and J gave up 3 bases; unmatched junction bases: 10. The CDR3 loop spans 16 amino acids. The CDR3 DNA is TGTGCCAGCAGTTACCAGTTTTCGGGACAGATCTACGAGCAGTACTTC. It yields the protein CASSYQFSGQIYEQYF.

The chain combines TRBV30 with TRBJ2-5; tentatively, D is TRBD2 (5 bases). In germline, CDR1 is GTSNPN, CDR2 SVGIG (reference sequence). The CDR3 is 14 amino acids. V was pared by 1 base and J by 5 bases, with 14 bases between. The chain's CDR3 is CAWSARPGSETQYF. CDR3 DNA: TGTGCCTGGAGTGCTCGACCTGGGAGTGAGACCCAGTACTTC.

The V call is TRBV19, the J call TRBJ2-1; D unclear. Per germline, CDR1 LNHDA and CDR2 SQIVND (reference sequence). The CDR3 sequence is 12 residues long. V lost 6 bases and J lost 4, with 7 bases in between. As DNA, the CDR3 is TGTGCCAGTAGAGCCAGATACAATGAGCAGTTCTTC. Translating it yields CASRARYNEQFF.